This entry lists 7 T cell receptor beta chains sequenced from one sample in a study of cytomegalovirus exposure and HLA in healthy donors. The data were produced by immunoSEQ multiplex PCR, yet TCRdb's version contains in-frame clones alone and is incomplete. The repertoire includes tens of thousands of clones, around 94% of them detected once, and approximately 3% sits in the top ten. The specimen sequenced was PBMCs. Receptors originate from a woman aged 18-29 years in good health and CMV-seropositive.

This chain links TRBV9 with TRBJ1-6; TRBD1 matches at 7 bases. The length of the CDR3 is 15 residues. Germline V gene data show CDR1 as SGDLS and CDR2 as YYNGEE. V was clipped by 3 bases and J by 9 bases; unmatched bases: 9. This CDR3 is CASSATLDRVSPLHF. CDR3 coding DNA: TGTGCCAGCAGCGCCACGCTAGACAGGGTTTCACCCCTCCACTTT.

This clone was detected only once. The chain carries TRBV5-4 and TRBJ2-3; 11 bases match TRBD2. The germline V gene encodes CDR1 SGHNT and CDR2 YYREEE (reference sequence). There are 15 residues in the CDR3. Trimming took 4 bases from V and 2 from J; bases not matched to a gene: 3. CDR3 in DNA: TGTGCCAGCAGCCGGGGACTAGCGGTCACAGATACGCAGTATTTT. Its protein product is CASSRGLAVTDTQYF.

The chain carries TRBV4-1 and TRBJ2-1; no clear D. Germline V CDR1 and CDR2: MGHRA, YSYEKL. The V and J ends lost 5 bases and 2 bases respectively, with 4 bases between them. This CDR3 region has 12 residues. The CDR3 loop is CASSTTYNEQFF. The CDR3 nucleotides read TGCGCCAGCAGCACTACCTACAATGAGCAGTTCTTC.

The chain combines TRBV9 with TRBJ2-7; possible D gene TRBD1, 5 bases. The germline V and J ends were trimmed by 0 bases and 2 bases, with 12 bases remaining between them. In germline, CDR1 is SGDLS, CDR2 YYNGEE. This CDR3 region has 15 residues. The CDR3 sequence is CASSVEPGRAYEQYF. The CDR3 nucleotides read TGTGCCAGCAGCGTAGAACCGGGCAGGGCCTACGAGCAGTACTTC.

The chain links TRBV7-2 to TRBJ2-1; D is possibly TRBD1 (5 bases). Per the germline V gene, CDR1 is SGHTA and CDR2 is FQGNSA. This CDR3 is 17 amino acids long. V was trimmed by 1 base and J by 6 bases, leaving 19 bases between them. The CDR3 loop is CASSLVLSVQAANEQFF. The CDR3 coding sequence is TGTGCCAGCAGCTTAGTTTTATCCGTACAGGCGGCCAATGAGCAGTTCTTC. The full variable domain, in which reference TRBV7-2 and TRBJ2-1 provide the parts outside the CDR3, is GAGVSQSPSNKVTEKGKDVELRCDPISGHTALYWYRQSLGQGLEFLIYFQGNSAPDKSGLPSDRFSAERTGGSVSTLTIQRTQQEDSAVYLCASSLVLSVQAANEQFFGPGTRLTVL.

The count of this clone is one. The gene calls are TRBV10-3 and TRBJ1-5; 8 nucleotides align to TRBD1. CDR3 length: 14 amino acids. Germline trimming cut 3 bases from V and 7 bases from J; bases unmatched to any gene: 5. Germline V gives CDR1 ENHRY, CDR2 SYGVKD. This CDR3 is CAISDDRGGQPQHF. The CDR3 nucleotides are TGTGCCATCAGTGATGACAGGGGAGGGCAGCCCCAGCATTTT.

This rearrangement joins TRBV19 to TRBJ1-2; D is ambiguous. With 3 bases removed from V and 8 bases from J, the gap between germline ends came to 10 bases. CDR3 length equals 12 residues. Germline V gene data show CDR1 as LNHDA and CDR2 as SQIVND (reference sequence). As DNA, the CDR3 is TGTGCCAGTAGTATTAGTGGTGTAGGCTACACCTTC. Protein: CASSISGVGYTF.